The 9 T cell receptor beta chains below come from one sample, sequenced in a study of shared clonotypes between healthy human individuals. TCRdb's copy holds only in-frame clones and misses some; the assay was immunoSEQ multiplex PCR. This table holds roughly 2 million clones, about 95% found once. Positively selected for CCR7, the CD45RO-negative cells used as naive CD8 cells excluded terminally differentiated effector memory CD45RA+ cells. The sequenced sample consisted of naive CD8+ T cells sorted from blood. The source is a man between 18 and 29 years old in good health.

This rearrangement joins TRBV27 to TRBJ1-2; maybe TRBD1 (5 bases). Trimming took 8 bases from V and 2 from J, leaving 12 bases between them. Germline values: CDR1 MNHEY, CDR2 SMNVEV (reference sequence). There are 13 residues in the CDR3. The CDR3 protein is CASWDGLNYGYTF. The CDR3 region has the DNA TGTGCCAGCTGGGACGGTTTAAACTATGGCTACACCTTC.

This sequence joins TRBV2 and TRBJ1-1, with unresolved D. This CDR3 contains 11 residues. Germline-derived CDR1 and CDR2 are SNHLY and FYNNEI. V was pared by 6 bases and J by 0 bases, with 2 bases between. CDR3 DNA sequence: TGTGCCAGCAGCGTGAACACTGAAGCTTTCTTT. Translated: CASSVNTEAFF.

This clone was counted ten times or more. V and J are TRBV2 and TRBJ1-5; 11 positions match TRBD1. The CDR3 extends over 15 amino acids. The V and J ends lost 6 bases and 7 bases, in that order; junction bases with no gene match: 8. CDR1 and CDR2 from the germline V gene are SNHLY and FYNNEI. The CDR3 loop is CASRDGTGGFQPQHF. The CDR3 DNA reads TGTGCCAGCAGGGACGGGACAGGGGGATTCCAGCCCCAGCATTTT.

V gene TRBV7-9 combines with J gene TRBJ1-5; D is possibly TRBD1 (6 bases). Germline V gene data show CDR1 as SEHNR and CDR2 as FQNEAQ (reference sequence). This CDR3 contains 15 residues. The germline V and J ends were trimmed by 4 bases and 2 bases, with 12 bases remaining between them. The CDR3 region is CASSSNRDRNQPQHF. In DNA, the CDR3 is TGTGCCAGCAGCTCCAACAGGGACCGCAATCAGCCCCAGCATTTT.

The chain has TRBV5-5 and TRBJ1-2; TRBD1 is a possible D gene (5 bases). Germline V CDR1 and CDR2: SGHKS, YYEKEE (reference sequence). Trimming removed 4 bases from V and 1 base from J, with 14 bases in between. The CDR3 covers 15 residues. This chain's CDR3 is CASSDGQGVNYGYTF. The CDR3 DNA follows: TGTGCCAGCAGCGACGGACAAGGAGTTAACTATGGCTACACCTTC.

The rearrangement uses TRBV5-3 and TRBJ2-3; TRBD2 agrees at 14 bases. TRBV5-3 qualifies as an ORF whose function is uncertain. Trimming at V came to 1 base and at J to 2 bases, leaving 9 bases not matched to a gene. The CDR3 is made up of 19 amino acids. The CDR3 DNA is TGTGCCAGAAGCTTGAAATGGGGACTAGCGGGGGCCTACACAGATACGCAGTATTTT. It is translated as CARSLKWGLAGAYTDTQYF.

The chain combines TRBV12-2 with TRBJ1-2; the table's D call, TRBD1, has no DNA check behind it. TRBV12-2 is a pseudogene locus. The CDR3 totals 17 residues. CDR3 protein: CASRPRQKRTRNYGYTF. As DNA, the CDR3 is TGTGCAAGTCGCCCTCGACAGAAACGAACCCGAAACTATGGCTACACCTTC.

This sequence joins TRBV4-1 and TRBJ1-1; perhaps TRBD1 as D (6 bases). Per germline, CDR1 MGHRA and CDR2 YSYEKL. The CDR3 totals 18 residues. Trimming took off 0 bases at V and 3 bases at J, with 20 bases between the two ends. For the CDR3, the DNA is TGCGCCAGCAGCCAAGAGAAGGTGGCTTGGGAGGGGGACACTGAAGCTTTCTTT. This sequence encodes CASSQEKVAWEGDTEAFF.

This sequence joins TRBV11-2 and TRBJ1-2; maybe TRBD1 (5 bases). The CDR3 extends over 14 amino acids. CDR1 and CDR2 (germline): SGHAT, FQNNGV. Trimming took 0 bases from V and 8 from J, leaving 13 bases between them. The CDR3 DNA follows: TGTGCCAGCAGCTTAGACGGCAGGGTCGAAGGCTACACCTTC. Its protein is CASSLDGRVEGYTF.